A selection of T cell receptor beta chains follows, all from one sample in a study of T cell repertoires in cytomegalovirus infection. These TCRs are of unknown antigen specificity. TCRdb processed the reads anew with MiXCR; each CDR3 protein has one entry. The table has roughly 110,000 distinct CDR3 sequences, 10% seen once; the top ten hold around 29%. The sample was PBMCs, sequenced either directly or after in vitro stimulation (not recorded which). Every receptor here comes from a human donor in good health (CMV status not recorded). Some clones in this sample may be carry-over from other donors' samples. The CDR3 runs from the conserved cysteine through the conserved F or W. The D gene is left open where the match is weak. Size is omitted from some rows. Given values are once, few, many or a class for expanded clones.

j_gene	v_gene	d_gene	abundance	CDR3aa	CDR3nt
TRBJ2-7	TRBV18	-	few	CASSPAAYYEQYF	TGTGCCAGCTCACCAGCGGCTTACTACGAGCAGTACTTC
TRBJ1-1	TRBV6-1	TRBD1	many	CASSRTGLGTEAFF	TGTGCCAGCAGCAGGACAGGTCTGGGCACTGAAGCTTTCTTT
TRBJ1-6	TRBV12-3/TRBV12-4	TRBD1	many	CASTWTGTNNSPLHF	TGTGCCAGCACCTGGACAGGGACTAATAATTCACCCCTCCACTTT
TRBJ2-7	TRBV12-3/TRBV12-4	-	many	CASSRDNSYEQYF	TGTGCCAGCAGTCGGGACAATTCCTACGAGCAGTACTTC
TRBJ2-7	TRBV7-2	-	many	CASSPQDQIGVQYF	TGTGCCAGCAGCCCCCAGGACCAGATCGGGGTGCAGTACTTC
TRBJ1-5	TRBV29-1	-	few	CSVGPVNQPQHF	TGCAGCGTTGGCCCTGTCAATCAGCCCCAGCATTTT
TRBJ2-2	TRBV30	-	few	CAWSVLSGRGELFF	TGTGCCTGGAGTGTACTGTCAGGACGAGGGGAGCTGTTTTTT
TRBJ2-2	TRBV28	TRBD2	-	CASSSRVRLAPTGELFF	TGTGCCAGCAGTTCCCGAGTTCGACTAGCGCCTACCGGGGAGCTGTTTTTT
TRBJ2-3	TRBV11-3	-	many	CASSPGVTDTQYF	TGTGCCAGCAGCCCGGGGGTCACAGATACGCAGTATTTT
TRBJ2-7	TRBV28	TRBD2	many	CASSLIAGGNNEQYF	TGTGCCAGCAGTTTAATTGCGGGGGGGAACAACGAGCAGTACTTC
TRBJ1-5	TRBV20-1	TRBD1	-	CSSNRGTGDQPQHF	TGCAGTTCCAACCGCGGGACAGGGGATCAGCCCCAGCATTTT
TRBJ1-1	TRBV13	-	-	CASSYFLDSNTEAFF	TGTGCCAGCAGCTATTTTTTAGACTCGAACACTGAAGCTTTCTTT
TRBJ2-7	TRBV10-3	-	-	CAISEGGSASSEQYF	TGTGCCATCAGTGAGGGGGGGAGTGCCTCCTCCGAGCAGTACTTC
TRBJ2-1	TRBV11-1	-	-	CASSLHIGSMVYNEQFF	TGTGCCAGCAGCTTACACATAGGGAGTATGGTCTACAATGAGCAGTTCTTC
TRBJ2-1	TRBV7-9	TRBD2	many	CASRASGRDGDEQFF	TGTGCCAGCAGAGCTAGCGGGAGGGACGGGGATGAGCAGTTCTTC
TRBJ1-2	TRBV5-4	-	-	CASPQGGYGYTF	TGTGCCAGCCCCCAAGGGGGATATGGCTACACCTTC
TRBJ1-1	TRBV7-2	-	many	CASSPKEGYTEAFF	TGTGCCAGCAGTCCTAAGGAGGGGTACACTGAAGCTTTCTTT
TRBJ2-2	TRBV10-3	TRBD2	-	CAIGLAGSTGELFF	TGTGCCATCGGACTAGCGGGAAGTACCGGGGAGCTGTTTTTT
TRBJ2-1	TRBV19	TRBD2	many	CASSVGGLRTLLFF	TGTGCCAGTAGTGTGGGAGGGCTCAGGACATTGCTGTTCTTC
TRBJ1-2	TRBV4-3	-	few	CASSPQGIGGYTF	TGCGCCAGCAGCCCACAGGGTATAGGTGGCTACACCTTC
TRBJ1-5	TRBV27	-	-	CASRIGGASNQPQHF	TGTGCCAGCAGGATCGGGGGGGCGAGCAATCAGCCCCAGCATTTT
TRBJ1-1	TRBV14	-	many	CASSKRPGFQRPGSEAFF	TGTGCCAGCAGCAAAAGACCAGGTTTCCAAAGACCAGGGAGCGAAGCTTTCTTT
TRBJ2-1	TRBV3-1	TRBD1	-	CASSQYPGQGIDEQFF	TGTGCCAGCAGCCAATACCCGGGACAGGGGATTGATGAGCAGTTCTTC
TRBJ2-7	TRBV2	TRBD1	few	CASSGDRGGSYEQYF	TGTGCCAGCAGTGGGGACAGGGGGGGTTCCTACGAGCAGTACTTC
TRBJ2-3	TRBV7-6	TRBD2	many	CASSFHLSRGIQRGADTQYF	TGTGCCAGCAGCTTTCATCTTTCGCGGGGAATACAGCGGGGGGCAGATACGCAGTATTTT
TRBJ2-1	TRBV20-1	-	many	CSASFVLGGQKYEQFF	TGCAGTGCTAGCTTCGTTTTAGGGGGGCAGAAGTATGAGCAGTTCTTC
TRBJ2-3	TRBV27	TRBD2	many	CASSSILVAEREGRSIADTQYF	TGTGCCAGCAGCTCCATTTTGGTCGCCGAGCGGGAGGGCCGAAGTATCGCAGATACGCAGTATTTT
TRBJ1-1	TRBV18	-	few	CASSPMAPDRLF	TGTGCCAGCTCACCAATGGCGCCCGACAGGCTCTTT
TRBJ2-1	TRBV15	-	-	CATSREYRNNEQFF	TGTGCCACCAGCAGAGAATACAGGAACAATGAGCAGTTCTTC
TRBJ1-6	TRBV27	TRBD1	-	CASSLLASGTGASGPNPPLHF	TGTGCCAGCAGTTTACTAGCATCCGGGACAGGGGCATCTGGACCTAATCCACCCCTCCACTTT
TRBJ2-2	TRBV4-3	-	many	CASSLGSLVGELFF	TGCGCCAGCAGTCTCGGGAGTTTAGTCGGGGAGCTGTTTTTT
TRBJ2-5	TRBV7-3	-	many	CASSLGLDYQETQYF	TGTGCCAGCAGCTTGGGATTGGACTATCAAGAGACCCAGTACTTC
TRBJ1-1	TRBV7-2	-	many	CASIVSGGLIGRTEAFF	TGTGCCAGCATCGTGAGCGGGGGGTTGATTGGTAGGACTGAAGCTTTCTTT
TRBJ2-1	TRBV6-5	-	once	CASSYSIRNEQFF	TGTGCCAGCAGTTACTCGATACGCAATGAGCAGTTCTTC
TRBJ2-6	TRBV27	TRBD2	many	CASSLQLAGVSGANVLTF	TGTGCCAGCAGTTTACAACTAGCGGGAGTCTCTGGGGCCAACGTCCTGACTTTC
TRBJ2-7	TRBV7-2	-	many	CASSLVPGSSYEQYF	TGTGCCAGCAGCTTAGTCCCGGGAAGCTCCTACGAGCAGTACTTC
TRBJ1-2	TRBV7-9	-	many	CASSQVGPDYTF	TGTGCCAGCAGCCAGGTGGGCCCCGACTACACCTTC
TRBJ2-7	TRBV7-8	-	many	CASSLEGLRAGRTYEQYF	TGTGCCAGCAGCTTAGAAGGGCTTAGGGCAGGGAGGACCTACGAGCAGTACTTC
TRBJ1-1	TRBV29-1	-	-	CSVEWGRNTEAFF	TGCAGCGTTGAATGGGGGCGGAACACTGAAGCTTTCTTT
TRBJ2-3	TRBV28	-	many	CASSLAGGADTQYF	TGTGCCAGCAGTTTGGCCGGGGGCGCAGATACGCAGTATTTT
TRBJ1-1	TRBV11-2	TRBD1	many	CASSLRKPAGGRTEAFF	TGTGCCAGCAGCCTTAGGAAGCCAGCAGGGGGAAGAACTGAAGCTTTCTTT
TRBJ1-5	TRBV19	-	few	CASSMAGVGNQPQHF	TGTGCCAGTAGTATGGCAGGTGTTGGCAATCAGCCCCAGCATTTT
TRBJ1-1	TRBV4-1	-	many	CASSQESPGGARLNTEAFF	TGCGCCAGCAGCCAAGAAAGCCCGGGGGGGGCCCGGCTGAACACTGAAGCTTTCTTT
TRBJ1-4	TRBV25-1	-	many	CASSFKTTNEKLFF	TGTGCCAGCAGTTTCAAGACAACTAATGAAAAACTGTTTTTT
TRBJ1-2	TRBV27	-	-	CASSLSPLGRQGYGYTF	TGTGCCAGCAGTTTATCGCCACTGGGGCGGCAGGGTTATGGCTACACCTTC
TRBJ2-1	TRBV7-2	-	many	CASSLGPTRDEQFF	TGTGCCAGCAGCTTAGGACCCACACGGGATGAGCAGTTCTTC
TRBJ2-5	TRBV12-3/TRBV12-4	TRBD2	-	CASSPGLAGSGETQYF	TGTGCCAGCAGTCCAGGACTAGCGGGATCGGGGGAGACCCAGTACTTC
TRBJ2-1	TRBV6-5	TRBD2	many	CASSIPSGEQFF	TGTGCCAGCAGTATTCCTAGCGGCGAGCAGTTCTTC
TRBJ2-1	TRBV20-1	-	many	CSALLKGGHNEQFF	TGCAGTGCACTCTTAAAGGGGGGGCACAATGAGCAGTTCTTC
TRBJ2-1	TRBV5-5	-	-	CASSPRDSNAEQFF	TGTGCCAGCAGCCCGCGGGACTCGAATGCGGAGCAGTTCTTC
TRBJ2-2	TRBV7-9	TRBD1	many	CASRRTGAGELFF	TGTGCCAGCAGGAGGACAGGGGCCGGGGAGCTGTTTTTT
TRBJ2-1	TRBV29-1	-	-	CSVEASSYNEQFF	TGCAGCGTTGAGGCTTCTTCCTACAATGAGCAGTTCTTC